Below are 28 T cell receptor beta chains sequenced from a single sample in a study of blood T cell repertoires in COVID-19. Libraries were prepared by immunoSEQ multiplex PCR; TCRdb keeps only in-frame clonotypes and omits some of them. The top ten hold about 11% of the sample, which has some 45,000 clones, around 92% seen once. The sample taken for sequencing was peripheral blood. These receptors came from a human donor in a cohort sampled during active COVID-19.

This clone was found once. The chain combines TRBV6-2 or TRBV6-3 with TRBJ1-2, with D perhaps TRBD1 (6 bases). The V and J ends lost 4 bases and 4 bases respectively, with 10 bases between them. This CDR3 contains 13 residues. Germline loops: CDR1 MNHEY, CDR2 SVGEGT. CDR3 sequence (DNA): TGTGCCAGCAGTTTCCAGGGGACCTATGGCTACACCTTC. Its translation: CASSFQGTYGYTF.

J is TRBJ1-6 and V is TRBV9; no clear D gene. Germline loops: CDR1 SGDLS, CDR2 YYNGEE. Trimming left V 0 bases short and J 9 bases short, with 19 bases between. The length of the CDR3 is 17 residues. The CDR3 DNA follows: TGTGCCAGCAGCGTAGAGGATTCGGGATCCGGAGGTTCACCCCTCCACTTT. Translating it yields CASSVEDSGSGGSPLHF.

The chain is built from TRBV6-2 or TRBV6-3 and TRBJ1-4, with 9 nucleotides matching TRBD1. V lost 5 bases, J lost 11 bases, and 3 bases stayed unmatched. The germline V gene encodes CDR1 MNHEY and CDR2 SVGEGT. The CDR3 loop spans 12 amino acids. The CDR3 sequence is CASSTGQGKLFF. The CDR3 nucleotides read TGTGCCAGCAGTACCGGACAGGGGAAACTGTTTTTT.

The J gene is TRBJ1-5, the V gene TRBV5-1, with 7 bases identical to TRBD1. Germline loops: CDR1 SGHRS, CDR2 YFSETQ. V trimming: 3 bases; J trimming: 7 bases; junction bases outside the gene matches: 7. The CDR3 consists of 14 residues. DNA for the CDR3: TGCGCCAGCAGCTGGAACACAGGGGACCAGCCCCAGCATTTT. Protein product: CASSWNTGDQPQHF.

This sequence joins TRBV7-2 and TRBJ1-2; 7 bases match TRBD1. Germline assignment: CDR1 SGHTA and CDR2 FQGNSA. The junction had 6 bases not matched to a gene; V was cut back by 1 base and J by 7 bases. The CDR3 runs 14 residues. The CDR3 reads CASSLVKGAGGYTF. The DNA of the CDR3 is TGTGCCAGCAGCTTAGTTAAGGGGGCGGGTGGCTACACCTTC.

The chain is built from TRBV15 and TRBJ2-5; 8 bases line up with TRBD2. The V gene's germline CDR1 is LNHNV and CDR2 YYDKDF (reference sequence). The CDR3 sequence is 17 residues long. With V trimmed by 1 base and J by 5 bases, 12 bases remained unmatched. CDR3: CATSRGGAGASSETQYF. DNA for the CDR3: TGTGCCACCAGCAGAGGGGGAGCGGGGGCCTCCTCGGAGACCCAGTACTTC. Based on the CDR3 plus reference TRBV15 and TRBJ2-5, the full variable domain is DAMVIQNPRYQVTQFGKPVTLSCSQTLNHNVMYWYQQKSSQAPKLLFHYYDKDFNNEADTPDNFQSRRPNTSFCFLDIRSPGLGDTAMYLCATSRGGAGASSETQYFGPGTRLLVL.

The chain joins TRBV20-1 to TRBJ2-1; 14 nucleotides match TRBD2. This CDR3 has 16 residues. From germline, CDR1 is DFQATT and CDR2 SNEGSKA (reference sequence). Unmatched junction bases numbered 13, after V lost 3 bases and J lost 12 bases. The DNA for the CDR3 is TGCAGTGCTAGTAGCAGACTAGCGGGGGGGCCCATAGGGCAGTTCTTC. Its translation is CSASSRLAGGPIGQFF.

This chain uses TRBV5-1 with TRBJ1-4; weak D call: TRBD1 (6 bases). Trimming removed 0 bases at V and 1 base at J, with 7 bases between. The CDR3 runs 15 residues. Germline V lookup: CDR1 SGHRS, CDR2 YFSETQ. The CDR3 sequence is CASSLEGGTNEKLFF. CDR3 sequence (DNA): TGCGCCAGCAGCTTGGAAGGGGGAACTAATGAAAAACTGTTTTTT. The whole variable domain, remainder taken from reference TRBV5-1 and TRBJ1-4, is KAGVTQTPRYLIKTRGQQVTLSCSPISGHRSVSWYQQTPGQGLQFLFEYFSETQRNKGNFPGRFSGRQFSNSRSEMNVSTLELGDSALYLCASSLEGGTNEKLFFGSGTQLSVL.

V is TRBV7-2 and J is TRBJ2-7; TRBD2 matches at 7 bases. V trimming: 5 bases; J trimming: 2 bases; junction bases outside the gene matches: 9. Per germline, CDR1 SGHTA and CDR2 FQGNSA. The CDR3 runs 15 residues. CDR3 nucleotide sequence: TGTGCCAGCAGCAAAGAAGCCGGACTAGCCTACGAGCAGTACTTC. Residues: CASSKEAGLAYEQYF.

The CDR3 is CATQNTGGAGGYEQYF. In nucleotides, the CDR3 is TGTGCCACCCAAAACACCGGGGGAGCGGGGGGGTACGAGCAGTACTTC. V gene TRBV27 combines with J gene TRBJ2-7, with 10 positions matching TRBD2. Germline V gives CDR1 MNHEY, CDR2 SMNVEV (reference sequence). V was pared by 10 bases and J by 4 bases, with 16 bases of the junction left unmatched. The CDR3 extends over 16 amino acids.

The J gene is TRBJ2-5, the V gene TRBV9; 7 nucleotides line up with TRBD2. V lost 0 bases, J lost 3 bases, and 5 bases stayed unmatched. Germline values: CDR1 SGDLS, CDR2 YYNGEE. The CDR3 totals 15 residues. The CDR3 DNA is TGTGCCAGCAGCGTAGCCGCCGGACTAGAAGAGACCCAGTACTTC. This translates into CASSVAAGLEETQYF.

As for this clone: Additional DNA sequences in this sample encode the identical CDR3. The rearrangement uses TRBV5-1 and TRBJ2-7; tentatively, D is TRBD2 (5 bases). The CDR3 sequence is 12 residues long. Trimming removed 0 bases at V and 6 bases at J, with 7 bases between. CDR1 is SGHRS and CDR2 is YFSETQ in the germline V gene. CDR3 sequence (DNA): TGCGCCAGCAGCTTGGGGACTGGCGAGCAGTACTTC. Translation: CASSLGTGEQYF. Combining the CDR3 with reference TRBV5-1 and TRBJ2-7 gives the whole variable domain KAGVTQTPRYLIKTRGQQVTLSCSPISGHRSVSWYQQTPGQGLQFLFEYFSETQRNKGNFPGRFSGRQFSNSRSEMNVSTLELGDSALYLCASSLGTGEQYFGPGTRLTVT.

The chain combines TRBV7-2 with TRBJ1-5; maybe TRBD1 (6 bases). The CDR3 extends over 14 amino acids. The germline gives CDR1 SGHTA, CDR2 FQGNSA. Between the trimmed V and J ends, which lost 6 bases and 6 bases, there was a span of 15 bases. CDR3 nucleotides: TGTGCCAGCAGGGACACAGGGTTCGGTCAGCCCCAGCATTTT. Encoded protein: CASRDTGFGQPQHF.

V is TRBV6-6 and J is TRBJ2-1; TRBD2 might be the D (6 bases). The V gene lost 5 bases and the J gene lost 3 bases, with 23 bases spanning the gap. Germline CDR1 reads MNHNY; CDR2 reads SVGAGI (reference sequence). CDR3 length: 18 amino acids. The CDR3 sequence: CASSPPSAAGPLYNEQFF. The DNA of the CDR3 is TGTGCCAGCAGTCCCCCTAGCGCTGCGGGTCCCCTCTACAATGAGCAGTTCTTC.

The chain has TRBV6-2 or TRBV6-3 and TRBJ2-1; 8 bases align to TRBD2. CDR3 size: 18 residues. Trimming took 5 bases from V and 9 from J; bases not matched to a gene: 21. CDR1 MNHEY and CDR2 SVGEGT come from the germline V gene. The CDR3: CASSPPRGRQRETGEQFF. CDR3 DNA sequence: TGTGCCAGCAGTCCCCCGCGGGGGAGACAGCGGGAGACGGGTGAGCAGTTCTTC.

The rearrangement joins TRBV4-3 to TRBJ2-7, with 9 bases that match TRBD1. Germline loops: CDR1 LGHNA, CDR2 YSLEER. The CDR3 spans 15 residues. The ends lost 1 base at V and 1 base at J; junction bases unmatched: 2. CDR3 sequence reads: CASSQAGTGSYEQYF. CDR3 coding DNA: TGCGCCAGCAGCCAAGCCGGGACAGGGTCCTACGAGCAGTACTTC.

V and J are TRBV19 and TRBJ2-1; D unclear. This CDR3 comprises 8 residues. V shed 9 bases and J shed 15 bases, with 9 bases lying between them. Germline values: CDR1 LNHDA, CDR2 SQIVND (reference sequence). The CDR3 DNA follows: TGTGCCAGGGTATCAGGGTTCTTC. Protein product: CARVSGFF. The full variable domain, in which reference TRBV19 and TRBJ2-1 provide the parts outside the CDR3, is DGGITQSPKYLFRKEGQNVTLSCEQNLNHDAMYWYRQDPGQGLRLIYYSQIVNDFQKGDIAEGYSVSREKKESFPLTVTSAQKNPTAFYLCARVSGFFGPGTRLTVL.

This clone was seen only once. The V and J genes are TRBV5-5 and TRBJ1-1, with D possibly TRBD1 on 5 matching bases. The CDR3 loop spans 14 amino acids. Germline CDR1 is SGHKS and CDR2 is YYEKEE (reference sequence). Trimming stripped 3 bases from V and 1 base from J, with 10 bases between. CDR3 region: CASSYHTGNTEAFF. CDR3 DNA sequence: TGTGCCAGCAGCTACCACACAGGGAACACTGAAGCTTTCTTT.

V is TRBV6-6 and J is TRBJ1-3; D not resolved. Germline values: CDR1 MNHNY, CDR2 SVGAGI (reference sequence). Deletions cut 3 bases from V and 2 bases from J, with 5 bases between. There are 13 residues in the CDR3. CDR3 loop: CASSYYPGNTIYF. In DNA form, the CDR3 reads TGTGCCAGCAGTTATTATCCTGGAAACACCATATATTTT.

This chain uses TRBV27 with TRBJ1-2, with D tentatively TRBD1 (6 bases). Germline lookup yields CDR1 MNHEY and CDR2 SMNVEV (reference sequence). Trimming pared 7 bases from V and 0 bases from J, leaving 18 bases between. The CDR3 totals 16 residues. The CDR3 DNA reads as TGTGCCAGCAAAAAGAACCGGGACATTCCTAACTATGGCTACACCTTC. It is translated as CASKKNRDIPNYGYTF.

This CDR3 is CATSSTGTGANEQYF. CDR3 coding DNA: TGTGCCACCAGCAGTACCGGGACAGGGGCTAACGAGCAGTACTTC. V gene TRBV15 combines with J gene TRBJ2-7, with TRBD1 identical over 10 bases. There are 15 residues in the CDR3. Germline loops: CDR1 LNHNV, CDR2 YYDKDF (reference sequence). Trimming at V came to 3 bases and at J to 5 bases, leaving 7 bases not matched to a gene.

This clone was recorded once. The V gene is TRBV27, the J gene TRBJ2-7; 10 bases line up with TRBD2. The trim removed 3 bases at V and 3 bases at J, leaving 14 bases unmatched. Germline-derived CDR1 and CDR2 are MNHEY and SMNVEV (reference sequence). The CDR3 loop spans 18 amino acids. CDR3 in DNA: TGTGCCAGCAGTTTCTACCCCCCCGAGCGGGAGGGCCTCTACGAGCAGTACTTC. Protein: CASSFYPPEREGLYEQYF.

The V gene is TRBV7-9, the J gene TRBJ2-5, with 9 bases lining up with TRBD1. The CDR3 sequence is 17 residues long. Unmatched junction bases numbered 9, after V lost 0 bases and J lost 4 bases. Germline V lookup: CDR1 SEHNR, CDR2 FQNEAQ (reference sequence). This CDR3 is CASSLAAPDRGRETQYF. CDR3 in DNA: TGTGCCAGCAGCTTAGCTGCCCCGGACAGGGGACGAGAGACCCAGTACTTC. Complete variable domain (other parts from reference TRBV7-9 and TRBJ2-5): DTGVSQNPRHKITKRGQNVTFRCDPISEHNRLYWYRQTLGQGPEFLTYFQNEAQLEKSRLLSDRFSAERPKGSFSTLEIQRTEQGDSAMYLCASSLAAPDRGRETQYFGPGTRLLVL.

This sequence joins TRBV7-3 and TRBJ1-3, with 7 bases fitting TRBD1. V trimming: 5 bases; J trimming: 1 base; junction bases outside the gene matches: 5. Germline loops: CDR1 SGHTA, CDR2 FQGTGA. The CDR3 is 15 amino acids. As DNA, the CDR3 is TGTGCCAGCAGCCGGACAGGCAGGTCTGGAAACACCATATATTTT. Translated, it gives CASSRTGRSGNTIYF.

The chain has TRBV6-4 and TRBJ1-3; D is ambiguous. CDR1 and CDR2 from the germline V gene are MRHNA and SNTAGT. The V gene lost 7 bases and the J gene lost 7 bases, with 14 bases spanning the gap. The length of the CDR3 is 13 residues. The CDR3, as DNA: TGTGCCAGCACCCGAGGGCCGGCGAACACCATATATTTT. Protein product: CASTRGPANTIYF.

The chain couples TRBV19 to TRBJ2-7; 9 bases agree with TRBD1. The CDR3 runs to 14 residues. Germline values: CDR1 LNHDA, CDR2 SQIVND (reference sequence). The ends lost 6 bases at V and 1 base at J; junction bases unmatched: 4. The CDR3 DNA reads as TGTGCCAGTAGACCGACAGGGGGTTCCTACGAGCAGTACTTC. Its translation: CASRPTGGSYEQYF.

The rearrangement links TRBV3-1 (or the pseudogene TRBV3-2) to TRBJ2-5; D ambiguous. Looked up from germline, CDR1 is LGHDT and CDR2 is YNNKEL (reference sequence). This CDR3 is built from 13 residues. The ends were cut back, 4 bases at V and 5 bases at J, with 11 bases in the middle. The CDR3 region is CASSPLGWETQYF. The CDR3 nucleotides read TGTGCCAGCAGCCCACTGGGCTGGGAGACCCAGTACTTC.

V usage is TRBV19 and J usage is TRBJ2-1, with TRBD2 identical over 8 bases. V was pared by 2 bases and J by 4 bases, with 4 bases of the junction left unmatched. There are 15 residues in the CDR3. Per the germline V gene, CDR1 is LNHDA and CDR2 is SQIVND (reference sequence). CDR3 sequence (DNA): TGTGCCAGTAGTATATTGAGCGGGAGTTACAATGAGCAGTTCTTC. Translated, it gives CASSILSGSYNEQFF.